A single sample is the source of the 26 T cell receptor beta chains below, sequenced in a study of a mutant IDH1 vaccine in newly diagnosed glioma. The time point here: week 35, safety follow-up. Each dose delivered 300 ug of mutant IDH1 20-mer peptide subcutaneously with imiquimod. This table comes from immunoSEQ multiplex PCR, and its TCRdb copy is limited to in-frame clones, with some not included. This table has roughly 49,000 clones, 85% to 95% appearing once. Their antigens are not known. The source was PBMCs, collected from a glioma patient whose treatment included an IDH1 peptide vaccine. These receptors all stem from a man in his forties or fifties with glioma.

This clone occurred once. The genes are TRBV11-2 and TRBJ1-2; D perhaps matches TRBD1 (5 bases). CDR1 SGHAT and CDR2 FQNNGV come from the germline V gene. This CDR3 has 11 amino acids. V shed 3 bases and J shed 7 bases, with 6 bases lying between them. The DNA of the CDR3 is TGTGCCAGCAGCTTTAGGGGTGGCTACACCTTC. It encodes CASSFRGGYTF.

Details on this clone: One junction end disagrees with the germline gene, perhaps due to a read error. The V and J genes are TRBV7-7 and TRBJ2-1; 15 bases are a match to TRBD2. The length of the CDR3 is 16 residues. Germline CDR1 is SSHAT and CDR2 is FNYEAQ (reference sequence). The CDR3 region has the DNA TGTGCTAGCAGCCGGACTAGCGGGGGGGCCTACAATGAGCAGTTCTTC. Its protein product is CASSRTSGGAYNEQFF.

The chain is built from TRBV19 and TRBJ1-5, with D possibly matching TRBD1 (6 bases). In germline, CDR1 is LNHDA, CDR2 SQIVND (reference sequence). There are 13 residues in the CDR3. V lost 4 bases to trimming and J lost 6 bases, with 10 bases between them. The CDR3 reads CASSTDRLQPQHF. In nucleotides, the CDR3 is TGTGCCAGTAGTACGGACAGACTTCAGCCCCAGCATTTT. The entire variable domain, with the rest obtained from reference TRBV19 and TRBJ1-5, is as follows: DGGITQSPKYLFRKEGQNVTLSCEQNLNHDAMYWYRQDPGQGLRLIYYSQIVNDFQKGDIAEGYSVSREKKESFPLTVTSAQKNPTAFYLCASSTDRLQPQHFGDGTRLSIL.

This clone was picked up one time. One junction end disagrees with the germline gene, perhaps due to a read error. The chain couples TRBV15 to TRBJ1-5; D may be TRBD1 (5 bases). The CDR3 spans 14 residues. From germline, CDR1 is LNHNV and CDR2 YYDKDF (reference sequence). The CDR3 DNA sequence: TGTGCCACCGGACACGGGACCACCCATCAACCCCAGCATTTT. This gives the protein CATGHGTTHQPQHF.

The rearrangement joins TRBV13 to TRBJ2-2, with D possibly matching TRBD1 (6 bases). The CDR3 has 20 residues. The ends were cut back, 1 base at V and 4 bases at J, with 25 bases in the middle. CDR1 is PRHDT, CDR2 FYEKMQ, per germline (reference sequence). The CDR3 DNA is TGTGCCAGCAGCTTAGCATCTAGAGACACAGGGTACTATGGCACCGGGGAGCTGTTTTTT. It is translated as CASSLASRDTGYYGTGELFF.

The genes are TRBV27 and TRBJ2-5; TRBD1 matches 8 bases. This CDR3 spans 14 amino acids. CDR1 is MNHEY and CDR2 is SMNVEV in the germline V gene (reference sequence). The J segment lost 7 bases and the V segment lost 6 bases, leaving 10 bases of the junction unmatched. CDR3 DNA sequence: TGTGCCAGCAGCCGCGACAGGGGCTTGGCGACCCAGTACTTC. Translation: CASSRDRGLATQYF.

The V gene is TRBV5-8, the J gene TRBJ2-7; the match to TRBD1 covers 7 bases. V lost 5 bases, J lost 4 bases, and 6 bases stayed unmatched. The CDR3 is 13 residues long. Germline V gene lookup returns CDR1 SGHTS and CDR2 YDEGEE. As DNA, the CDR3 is TGTGCCAGCAGTTCGGGACAGTCTTACGAGCAGTACTTC. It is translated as CASSSGQSYEQYF.

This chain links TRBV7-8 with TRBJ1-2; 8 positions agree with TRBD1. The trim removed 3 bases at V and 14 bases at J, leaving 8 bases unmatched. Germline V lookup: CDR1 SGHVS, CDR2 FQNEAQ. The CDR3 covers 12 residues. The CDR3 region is CASSFQGAGPTF. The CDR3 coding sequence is TGTGCCAGCAGCTTCCAGGGGGCTGGACCGACCTTC. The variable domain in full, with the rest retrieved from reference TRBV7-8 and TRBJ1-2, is GAGVSQSPRYKVAKRGQDVALRCDPISGHVSLFWYQQALGQGPEFLTYFQNEAQLDKSGLPSDRFFAERPEGSVSTLKIQRTQQEDSAVYLCASSFQGAGPTFGSGTRLTVV.

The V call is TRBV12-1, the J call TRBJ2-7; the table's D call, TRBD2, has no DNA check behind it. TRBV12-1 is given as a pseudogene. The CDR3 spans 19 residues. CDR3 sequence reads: CASSPDRGTSGIFRYEQYF. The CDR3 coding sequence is TGTGCCAGCAGCCCCGACAGGGGGACTAGCGGGATCTTTCGCTACGAGCAGTACTTC.

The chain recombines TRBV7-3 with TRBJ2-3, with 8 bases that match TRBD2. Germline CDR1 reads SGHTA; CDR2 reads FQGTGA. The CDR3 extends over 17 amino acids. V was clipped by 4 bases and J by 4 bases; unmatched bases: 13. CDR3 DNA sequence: TGTGCCAGCAGCTCCGAAGGGCGGGGGGTTGGCTCAGATACGCAGTATTTT. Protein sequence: CASSSEGRGVGSDTQYF.

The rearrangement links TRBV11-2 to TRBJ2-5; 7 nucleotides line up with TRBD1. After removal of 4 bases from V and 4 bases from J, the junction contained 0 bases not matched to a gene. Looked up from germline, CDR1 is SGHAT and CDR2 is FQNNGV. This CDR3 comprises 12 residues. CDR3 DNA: TGTGCCAGCAGCTACAGGGGAGAGACCCAGTACTTC. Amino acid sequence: CASSYRGETQYF.

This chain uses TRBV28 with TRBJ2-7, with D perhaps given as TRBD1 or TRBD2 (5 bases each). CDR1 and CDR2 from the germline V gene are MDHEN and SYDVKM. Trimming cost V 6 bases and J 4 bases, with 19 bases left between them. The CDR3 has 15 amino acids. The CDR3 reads CASRRHQGEGYEQYF. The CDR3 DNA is TGTGCCAGCAGACGACACCAGGGAGAGGGGTACGAGCAGTACTTC. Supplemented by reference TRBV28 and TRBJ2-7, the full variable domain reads DVKVTQSSRYLVKRTGEKVFLECVQDMDHENMFWYRQDPGLGLRLIYFSYDVKMKEKGDIPEGYSVSREKKERFSLILESASTNQTSMYLCASRRHQGEGYEQYFGPGTRLTVT.

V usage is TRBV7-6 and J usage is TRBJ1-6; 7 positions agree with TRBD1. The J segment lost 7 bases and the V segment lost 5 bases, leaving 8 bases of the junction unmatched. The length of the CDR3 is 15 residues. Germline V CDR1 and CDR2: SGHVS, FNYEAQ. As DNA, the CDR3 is TGTGCCAGCAGCCCGTGGACAGGAGTGAATTCACCCCTCCACTTT. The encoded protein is CASSPWTGVNSPLHF.

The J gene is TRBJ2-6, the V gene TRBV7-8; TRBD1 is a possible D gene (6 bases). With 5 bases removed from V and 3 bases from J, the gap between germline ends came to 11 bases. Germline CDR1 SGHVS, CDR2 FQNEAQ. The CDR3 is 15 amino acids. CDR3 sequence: CASSVQGYGANVLTF. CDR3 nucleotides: TGTGCCAGCAGCGTACAGGGCTATGGGGCCAACGTCCTGACTTTC.

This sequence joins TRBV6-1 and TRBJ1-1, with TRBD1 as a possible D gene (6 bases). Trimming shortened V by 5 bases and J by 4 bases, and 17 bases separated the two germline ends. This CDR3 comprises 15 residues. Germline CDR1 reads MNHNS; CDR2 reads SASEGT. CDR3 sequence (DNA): TGTGCCAGCAGTCTACTGCCACAGGGTGGCACTGAAGCTTTCTTT. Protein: CASSLLPQGGTEAFF.

Here the CDR3 DNA reads TGTGCCAGCCGGGACACGTCGAACACCATATATTTT. This gives the protein CASRDTSNTIYF. This chain links TRBV2 with TRBJ1-3; tentative D call: TRBD1 (6 bases). The CDR3 length is 12 residues. With 8 bases removed from V and 7 bases from J, the gap between germline ends came to 12 bases. The germline CDR1 and CDR2 sequences are SNHLY and FYNNEI.

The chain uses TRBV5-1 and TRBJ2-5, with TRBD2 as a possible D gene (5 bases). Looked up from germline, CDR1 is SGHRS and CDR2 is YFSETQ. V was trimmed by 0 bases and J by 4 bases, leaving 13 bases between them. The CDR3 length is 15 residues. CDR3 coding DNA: TGCGCCAGCAGCTTGGACCGGGTTGGGAGAGAGACCCAGTACTTC. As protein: CASSLDRVGRETQYF.

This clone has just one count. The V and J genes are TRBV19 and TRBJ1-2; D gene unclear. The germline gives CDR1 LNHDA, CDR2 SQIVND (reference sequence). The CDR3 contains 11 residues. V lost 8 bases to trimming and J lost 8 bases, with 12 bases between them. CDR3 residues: CASDGPEGYTF. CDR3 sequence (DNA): TGTGCCAGTGACGGGCCGGAAGGCTACACCTTC.

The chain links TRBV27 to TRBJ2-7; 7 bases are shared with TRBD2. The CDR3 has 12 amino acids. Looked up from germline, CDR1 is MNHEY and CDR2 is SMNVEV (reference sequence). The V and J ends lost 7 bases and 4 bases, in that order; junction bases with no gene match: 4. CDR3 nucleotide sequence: TGTGCCAGCATCGGCGGGAGTTACGAGCAGTACTTC. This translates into CASIGGSYEQYF.

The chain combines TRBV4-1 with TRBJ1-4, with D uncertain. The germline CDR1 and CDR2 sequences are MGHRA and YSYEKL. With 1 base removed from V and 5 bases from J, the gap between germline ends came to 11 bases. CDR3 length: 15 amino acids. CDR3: CASSQVGGLNEKLFF. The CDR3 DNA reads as TGCGCCAGCAGCCAAGTCGGAGGTCTAAATGAAAAACTGTTTTTT.

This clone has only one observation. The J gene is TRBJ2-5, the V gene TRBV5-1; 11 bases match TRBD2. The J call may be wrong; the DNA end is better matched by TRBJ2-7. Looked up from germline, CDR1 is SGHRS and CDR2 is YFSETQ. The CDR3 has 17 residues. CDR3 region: CASSRSVGLADSYEQYF. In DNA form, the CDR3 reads TGCGCCAGCAGCCGTTCCGTGGGACTAGCGGACTCTTACGAGCAGTACTTC.

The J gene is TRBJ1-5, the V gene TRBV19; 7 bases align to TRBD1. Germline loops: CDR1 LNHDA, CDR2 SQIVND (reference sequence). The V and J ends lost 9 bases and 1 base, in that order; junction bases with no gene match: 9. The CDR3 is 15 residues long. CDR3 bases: TGTGCCAGCACGGACTCGGGACAGAGCAATCAGCCCCAGCATTTT. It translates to CASTDSGQSNQPQHF. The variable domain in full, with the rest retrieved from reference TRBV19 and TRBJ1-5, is DGGITQSPKYLFRKEGQNVTLSCEQNLNHDAMYWYRQDPGQGLRLIYYSQIVNDFQKGDIAEGYSVSREKKESFPLTVTSAQKNPTAFYLCASTDSGQSNQPQHFGDGTRLSIL.

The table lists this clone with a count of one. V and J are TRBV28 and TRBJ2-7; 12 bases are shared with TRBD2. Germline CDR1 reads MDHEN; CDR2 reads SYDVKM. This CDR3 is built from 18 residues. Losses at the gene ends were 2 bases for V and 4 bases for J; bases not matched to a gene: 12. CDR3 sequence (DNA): TGTGCCAGCAGTTTACGACTAGCGGGAGAGCCCTATAGATACGAGCAGTACTTC. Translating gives CASSLRLAGEPYRYEQYF.

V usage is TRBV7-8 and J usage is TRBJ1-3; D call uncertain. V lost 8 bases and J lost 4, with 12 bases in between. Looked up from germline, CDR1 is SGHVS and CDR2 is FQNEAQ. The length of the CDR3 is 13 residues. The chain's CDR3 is CASGERAGNTIYF. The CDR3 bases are TGTGCCAGCGGAGAGAGGGCAGGAAACACCATATATTTT.

CDR3 sequence reads: CSVRLAGERLETQYF. The CDR3 DNA follows: TGCAGCGTTCGACTAGCGGGAGAACGACTGGAGACCCAGTACTTC. This chain uses TRBV29-1 with TRBJ2-5; 12 bases are shared with TRBD2. The CDR3 spans 15 residues. V trimming: 5 bases; J trimming: 5 bases; junction bases outside the gene matches: 9. Germline V lookup: CDR1 SQVTM, CDR2 ANQGSEA.

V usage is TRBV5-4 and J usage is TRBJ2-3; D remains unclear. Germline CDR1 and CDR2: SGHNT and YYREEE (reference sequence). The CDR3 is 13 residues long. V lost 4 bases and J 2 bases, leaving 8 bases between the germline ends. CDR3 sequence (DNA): TGTGCCAGCAGCCGGATCAACACAGATACGCAGTATTTT. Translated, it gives CASSRINTDTQYF.